This T cell receptor (beta chain) was captured by sequencing in a study of blood T cells in healthy people across ages. Regarding the study as a whole: No conclusive comparison of naive versus antigen-experienced cells was possible with unsorted PBMCs.

As to this clonotype: The antigen remains unidentified.

A second roughly 7 to 12 cycle PCR used barcoded and J-beta primers. Each cDNA molecule was tagged by a template-switch adaptor that had 12 random nucleotides. Via MiXCR, TCRdb re-called the 5' RACE reads, giving one row per CDR3 protein. Of more than 700,000 distinct CDR3 sequences listed, roughly 50% were seen once; the top ten hold roughly 40%. There were healthy Caucasian individuals from Russia, aged roughly 6 to 90, serving as donors. The CDR3 is 16 amino acids. V lost 2 bases to trimming and J lost 6 bases, with 17 bases between them. The V and J genes are TRBV12-3 or TRBV12-4 and TRBJ2-1; D gene unclear. This sequence was found in an elderly man in good health. The sequencing input was blood. The CDR3 coding sequence is TGTGCCAGCAGTTTATTGGGTCAACTGTCCATCAATGAGCAGTTCTTC. It encodes CASSLLGQLSINEQFF.